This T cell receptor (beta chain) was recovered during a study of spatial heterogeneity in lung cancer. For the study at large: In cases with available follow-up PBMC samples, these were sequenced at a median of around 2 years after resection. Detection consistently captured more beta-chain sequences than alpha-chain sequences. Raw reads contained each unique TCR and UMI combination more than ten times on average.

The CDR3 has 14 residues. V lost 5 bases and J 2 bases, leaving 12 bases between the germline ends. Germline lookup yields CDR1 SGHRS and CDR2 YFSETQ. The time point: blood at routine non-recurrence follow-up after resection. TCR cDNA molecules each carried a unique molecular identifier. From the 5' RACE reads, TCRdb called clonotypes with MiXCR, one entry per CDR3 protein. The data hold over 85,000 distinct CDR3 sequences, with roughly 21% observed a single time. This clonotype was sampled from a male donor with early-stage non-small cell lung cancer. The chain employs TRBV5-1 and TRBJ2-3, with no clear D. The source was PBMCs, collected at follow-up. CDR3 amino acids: CASREPEFTDTQYF. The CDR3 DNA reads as TGCGCCAGCAGGGAGCCGGAGTTCACAGATACGCAGTATTTT.